Each of the 32 T cell receptor beta chains below was sequenced from the same sample in a study of cytomegalovirus exposure and HLA in healthy donors. PCR employed 60 Vbeta and 13 Jbeta primers. Measured with immunoSEQ multiplex PCR; TCRdb has only the in-frame clones, and not every one. Counted here are under 50,000 clones, 66% occurring once; the ten biggest clones make up roughly 18%. Sample: PBMCs. These receptor sequences come from a man aged 50 to 60 in good health and CMV-seropositive.

The chain combines TRBV5-6 with TRBJ2-7; TRBD2 aligns across 8 bases. The V segment lost 6 bases and the J segment 4 bases; nucleotides outside the gene matches: 6. Germline V gives CDR1 SGHDT, CDR2 YYEEEE. The CDR3 is 13 amino acids. The CDR3: CASTRGGGYEQYF. The CDR3 DNA is TGTGCCAGCACCCGGGGGGGTGGTTACGAGCAGTACTTC.

V usage is TRBV5-6 and J usage is TRBJ2-7; 12 positions match TRBD2. Germline loops: CDR1 SGHDT, CDR2 YYEEEE. V lost 0 bases and J lost 1; bases outside the gene matches: 11. The CDR3 is 19 residues long. The CDR3 reads CASSLARRLAGGPSYEQYF. The CDR3 DNA follows: TGTGCCAGCAGCTTGGCCAGGCGGCTAGCGGGGGGGCCGTCCTACGAGCAGTACTTC.

V gene TRBV11-3 combines with J gene TRBJ2-6; the D is unclear. Trimming cost V 3 bases and J 1 base, with 10 bases left between them. There are 16 residues in the CDR3. Germline V gene sequence: CDR1 SGHNT, CDR2 YENEEA. The CDR3 region has the DNA TGTGCCAGCAGCTTTGCGAGTTCTTCTGGGGCCAACGTCCTGACTTTC. It is translated as CASSFASSSGANVLTF.

The chain recombines TRBV5-6 with TRBJ2-1, with D maybe TRBD1 (5 bases). The germline CDR1 and CDR2 sequences are SGHDT and YYEEEE. V dropped 1 base and J dropped 6 bases, with 20 bases sitting between them. This CDR3 has 17 residues. The CDR3 DNA is TGTGCCAGCAGCTTGAGCTTTAGGACACCTATTTCCAATGAGCAGTTCTTC. This sequence encodes CASSLSFRTPISNEQFF.

The chain couples TRBV18 to TRBJ1-1; D unclear. The V end was cut by 6 bases, the J end by 3 bases, with 17 bases between. Germline assignment: CDR1 KGHSH and CDR2 LQKENI. This CDR3 contains 15 residues. The CDR3 bases are TGTGCCAGCTCTCCAGACACCATGCTATACACTGAAGCTTTCTTT. Its translation is CASSPDTMLYTEAFF. Based on the CDR3 plus reference TRBV18 and TRBJ1-1, the full variable domain is NAGVMQNPRHLVRRRGQEARLRCSPMKGHSHVYWYRQLPEEGLKFMVYLQKENIIDESGMPKERFSAEFPKEGPSILRIQQVVRGDSAAYFCASSPDTMLYTEAFFGQGTRLTVV.

This clone has a single count. The chain employs TRBV6-6 and TRBJ2-7, with 8 nucleotides matching TRBD1. Losses at the gene ends were 4 bases for V and 6 bases for J; bases not matched to a gene: 8. Germline CDR1 reads MNHNY; CDR2 reads SVGAGI (reference sequence). The CDR3 length is 14 residues. CDR3 in amino acids: CASSSGQGVGEQYF. The CDR3 DNA follows: TGTGCCAGCAGTTCTGGACAGGGTGTTGGCGAGCAGTACTTC.

The J gene is TRBJ2-7, the V gene TRBV5-1; maybe TRBD1 (6 bases). Germline-derived CDR1 and CDR2 are SGHRS and YFSETQ. Trimming removed 4 bases from V and 3 bases from J, with 17 bases in between. This CDR3 is built from 15 residues. This CDR3 is CASSDRERGHYEQYF. The CDR3 coding sequence is TGCGCCAGCAGCGACCGCGAACGGGGACACTACGAGCAGTACTTC.

V gene TRBV6-5 combines with J gene TRBJ2-7; a possible D gene is TRBD2 (5 bases). The CDR3 totals 14 residues. Looked up from germline, CDR1 is MNHEY and CDR2 is SVGAGI. V lost 4 bases to trimming and J lost 2 bases, with 12 bases between them. The CDR3 DNA follows: TGTGCCAGCAGTTGGGGAGAAAATCCCTACGAGCAGTACTTC. Its translation: CASSWGENPYEQYF.

CDR3 sequence reads: CASSTRATNEKLFF. DNA for the CDR3: TGTGCCAGCAGCACCAGGGCCACTAATGAAAAACTGTTTTTT. The gene calls are TRBV9 and TRBJ1-4; tentative D call: TRBD1 (5 bases). This CDR3 comprises 14 residues. V lost 4 bases and J 2 bases, leaving 9 bases between the germline ends. Germline V gives CDR1 SGDLS, CDR2 YYNGEE.

This clone was picked up a small number of times. This sequence joins TRBV5-6 and TRBJ1-5, with D possibly matching TRBD1 (5 bases). From germline, CDR1 is SGHDT and CDR2 YYEEEE. The CDR3 extends over 15 amino acids. Trimming shortened V by 2 bases and J by 5 bases, and 14 bases separated the two germline ends. The CDR3 bases are TGTGCCAGCAGCTTCGGGTTCCAGGGATATCAGCCCCAGCATTTT. Amino acid sequence: CASSFGFQGYQPQHF.

The chain recombines TRBV6-1 with TRBJ1-6; TRBD1 matches at 10 bases. Trimming took 5 bases from V and 8 from J; bases not matched to a gene: 6. CDR1 MNHNS and CDR2 SASEGT come from the germline V gene. The CDR3 runs to 15 residues. The CDR3 sequence: CASSLTDRGDSPLHF. The CDR3 DNA reads as TGTGCCAGCAGTCTTACGGACAGGGGGGATTCACCCCTCCACTTT.

This clone came up a few times. The chain joins TRBV18 to TRBJ1-5; tentatively, D is TRBD1 (5 bases). Trimming removed 3 bases at V and 7 bases at J, with 10 bases between. The CDR3 consists of 13 residues. Germline CDR1 KGHSH, CDR2 LQKENI. CDR3: CASSPDRQQPQHF. In nucleotides, the CDR3 is TGTGCCAGCTCACCTGACCGACAGCAGCCCCAGCATTTT.

The chain couples TRBV16 to TRBJ2-7, with 8 bases lining up with TRBD1. The junction had 3 bases not matched to a gene; V was cut back by 4 bases and J by 4 bases. Per the germline V gene, CDR1 is KGHSY and CDR2 is FQNENV. The CDR3 is 13 amino acids. The CDR3 nucleotides read TGTGCCAGCAGCCGGGACAGGCGGTACGAGCAGTACTTC. Translating gives CASSRDRRYEQYF.

This clone was seen only a few times. The V call is TRBV10-3, the J call TRBJ1-1; TRBD1 aligns across 9 bases. CDR1 ENHRY and CDR2 SYGVKD come from the germline V gene. The ends lost 7 bases at V and 4 bases at J; junction bases unmatched: 7. CDR3 length equals 14 residues. The CDR3 region is CAIMGQGEGTEAFF. DNA for the CDR3: TGTGCCATCATGGGACAGGGAGAGGGCACTGAAGCTTTCTTT.

The V call is TRBV14, the J call TRBJ2-1, with 11 bases that match TRBD2. The V segment lost 5 bases and the J segment 4 bases; nucleotides outside the gene matches: 7. Per the germline V gene, CDR1 is SGHDN and CDR2 is FVKESK. The CDR3 sequence is 16 residues long. The CDR3 protein is CASSSLSGGAYNEQFF. The CDR3, as DNA: TGTGCCAGCAGCTCCCTTAGCGGGGGGGCGTACAATGAGCAGTTCTTC.

This clone was detected only once. The chain uses TRBV4-1 and TRBJ1-1, with a possible D match to TRBD1 (5 bases). The length of the CDR3 is 14 residues. Germline V lookup: CDR1 MGHRA, CDR2 YSYEKL. V was pared by 6 bases and J by 1 base, with 12 bases between. The CDR3 spells CASRGQLKNTEAFF. The CDR3 DNA is TGCGCCAGCAGGGGGCAGCTGAAGAACACTGAAGCTTTCTTT.

This chain's CDR3 is CSVDKGLADTQYF. The CDR3 nucleotides are TGCAGCGTTGATAAGGGGTTGGCAGATACGCAGTATTTT. The chain couples TRBV29-1 to TRBJ2-3; possibly TRBD1 for D (5 bases). This CDR3 region has 13 residues. Germline CDR1 and CDR2: SQVTM and ANQGSEA. Trimming stripped 3 bases from V and 4 bases from J, with 11 bases between.

The chain combines TRBV2 with TRBJ1-1; 7 positions agree with TRBD1. The CDR3 runs 16 residues. Germline CDR1 SNHLY, CDR2 FYNNEI. Germline trimming cut 1 base from V and 1 base from J; bases unmatched to any gene: 6. The CDR3 loop reads CASSEVPQGGNTEAFF. In nucleotides, the CDR3 is TGTGCCAGCAGTGAAGTGCCCCAGGGGGGGAACACTGAAGCTTTCTTT.

The chain uses TRBV11-3 and TRBJ2-7; 8 bases map to TRBD2. The germline CDR1 and CDR2 sequences are SGHNT and YENEEA. V shed 5 bases, J shed 2 bases, and the junction held 8 bases outside the gene matches. This CDR3 has 15 residues. The CDR3 reads CASSLSGGPAYEQYF. The CDR3 nucleotides are TGTGCCAGCAGCCTCTCGGGGGGGCCAGCCTACGAGCAGTACTTC.

The V and J genes are TRBV5-1 and TRBJ1-6, with D perhaps matching TRBD1 (6 bases). Germline-derived CDR1 and CDR2 are SGHRS and YFSETQ. The CDR3 has 16 amino acids. Trimming took 0 bases from V and 6 from J, leaving 13 bases between them. The CDR3 DNA is TGCGCCAGCAGCTTGGCAACCGGGACACCTAATTCACCCCTCCACTTT. Encoded protein: CASSLATGTPNSPLHF. The variable domain in full, completed from reference TRBV5-1 and TRBJ1-6, reads KAGVTQTPRYLIKTRGQQVTLSCSPISGHRSVSWYQQTPGQGLQFLFEYFSETQRNKGNFPGRFSGRQFSNSRSEMNVSTLELGDSALYLCASSLATGTPNSPLHFGNGTRLTVT.

V gene TRBV7-9 combines with J gene TRBJ1-1; 7 nucleotides agree with TRBD1. The CDR3 totals 15 residues. CDR1 and CDR2 from the germline V gene are SEHNR and FQNEAQ (reference sequence). Losses at the gene ends were 0 bases for V and 3 bases for J; bases not matched to a gene: 4. CDR3 protein: CASSLAGGADTEAFF. For the CDR3, the DNA is TGTGCCAGCAGCTTAGCAGGGGGCGCGGACACTGAAGCTTTCTTT. Looking up the rest from reference TRBV7-9 and TRBJ1-1 gives the full variable domain: DTGVSQNPRHKITKRGQNVTFRCDPISEHNRLYWYRQTLGQGPEFLTYFQNEAQLEKSRLLSDRFSAERPKGSFSTLEIQRTEQGDSAMYLCASSLAGGADTEAFFGQGTRLTVV.

The CDR3 DNA reads as TGTGCCAGCAGCTCCTCGGGCCAGGGGACCTACGAGCAGTACTTC. Protein sequence: CASSSSGQGTYEQYF. The chain is built from TRBV7-2 and TRBJ2-7, with a weak D call TRBD1 (6 bases). Germline V gene lookup returns CDR1 SGHTA and CDR2 FQGNSA. V dropped 4 bases and J dropped 2 bases, with 15 bases sitting between them. The CDR3 loop spans 15 amino acids.

The chain is built from TRBV6-5 and TRBJ2-3; TRBD2 matches at 7 bases. V gave up 0 bases and J gave up 4 bases; unmatched junction bases: 4. The CDR3 runs to 15 residues. Germline-derived CDR1 and CDR2 are MNHEY and SVGAGI. The CDR3 loop reads CASSYSTSVPDTQYF. CDR3 bases: TGTGCCAGCAGTTACTCTACTAGCGTCCCAGATACGCAGTATTTT.

The chain has TRBV15 and TRBJ1-4; possibly TRBD1 for D (5 bases). This CDR3 comprises 14 residues. Germline V gives CDR1 LNHNV, CDR2 YYDKDF (reference sequence). V was pared by 5 bases and J by 4 bases, with 11 bases between. The DNA for the CDR3 is TGTGCCACCAGCCGGACAAGCTTTAATGAAAAACTGTTTTTT. This sequence encodes CATSRTSFNEKLFF.

The chain couples TRBV6-1 to TRBJ2-7; D perhaps matches TRBD2 (7 bases). Deletions cut 5 bases from V and 0 bases from J, with 14 bases between. The germline V gene encodes CDR1 MNHNS and CDR2 SASEGT. This CDR3 spans 15 amino acids. DNA for the CDR3: TGTGCCAGCAGTCCGACAGGCGGGAGCTCCTACGAGCAGTACTTC. It specifies CASSPTGGSSYEQYF.

This clone was observed a handful of times. This sequence joins TRBV7-9 and TRBJ1-3, with D hard to call. CDR1 is SEHNR and CDR2 is FQNEAQ in the germline V gene (reference sequence). There are 14 residues in the CDR3. The V and J ends lost 1 base and 5 bases respectively, with 9 bases between them. The CDR3 spells CASSLVSTRNTIYF. CDR3 bases: TGTGCCAGCAGCTTAGTTTCAACAAGAAACACCATATATTTT.

This clone was observed once. V gene TRBV5-5 combines with J gene TRBJ1-1; 7 bases are a match to TRBD1. The CDR3 runs 14 residues. V gave up 4 bases and J gave up 2 bases; unmatched junction bases: 5. Germline lookup yields CDR1 SGHKS and CDR2 YYEKEE (reference sequence). The DNA for the CDR3 is TGTGCCAGCAGCCGACAGGGAAGCAACACTGAAGCTTTCTTT. It encodes CASSRQGSNTEAFF.

The table lists this clone with a few counts. This chain joins TRBV5-1 and TRBJ2-5; 7 bases are shared with TRBD2. The CDR3 consists of 13 residues. Unmatched junction bases numbered 3, after V lost 2 bases and J lost 5 bases. Germline V gene sequence: CDR1 SGHRS, CDR2 YFSETQ. The CDR3 here is CASSFRGGETQYF. CDR3 in DNA: TGCGCCAGCAGCTTTAGGGGAGGGGAGACCCAGTACTTC.

The J gene is TRBJ1-2, the V gene TRBV6-5, with D possibly matching TRBD1 (5 bases). V lost 2 bases, J lost 7 bases, and 11 bases lay in between. This CDR3 region has 13 residues. Germline assignment: CDR1 MNHEY and CDR2 SVGAGI. Here the CDR3 reads CASSYGTDSGYTF. The CDR3 DNA is TGTGCCAGCAGTTACGGTACAGACAGTGGCTACACCTTC.

The chain uses TRBV29-1 and TRBJ2-2; D gene uncertain. The V end was cut by 7 bases, the J end by 0 bases, with 3 bases between. Germline V gene lookup returns CDR1 SQVTM and CDR2 ANQGSEA. The CDR3 is 11 amino acids. This CDR3 reads CSASNTGELFF. CDR3 in DNA: TGCAGCGCCTCGAACACCGGGGAGCTGTTTTTT.

The chain joins TRBV13 to TRBJ2-5; TRBD2 agrees at 7 bases. With V trimmed by 0 bases and J by 3 bases, 7 bases remained unmatched. The V gene's germline CDR1 is PRHDT and CDR2 FYEKMQ (reference sequence). This CDR3 has 16 residues. In DNA form, the CDR3 reads TGTGCCAGCAGCTTAGGGCTAGCGGTGCTCGAAGAGACCCAGTACTTC. It codes for CASSLGLAVLEETQYF.

J is TRBJ2-5 and V is TRBV18, with a possible D match to TRBD1 (5 bases). There are 13 residues in the CDR3. The V end lost 4 bases, the J end lost 3 bases, and 9 bases lay between the germline ends. Per the germline V gene, CDR1 is KGHSH and CDR2 is LQKENI. This CDR3 is CASSRGREETQYF. Here the CDR3 DNA reads TGTGCCAGCTCACGTGGCAGGGAAGAGACCCAGTACTTC.